This TCR beta chain was identified in a study of T cell changes during pregnancy in multiple sclerosis. Assay used: immunoSEQ multiplex PCR; TCRdb lists only in-frame clones, some missing. This repertoire shows about 31,000 clones, 80% to 90% found once; its top ten account for 7.9%. V dropped 3 bases and J dropped 4; count of bases not matched to a gene: 4. CDR1 and CDR2 (germline): MGHRA, YSYEKL. The CDR3 contains 16 residues. This clonotype was sampled from a female donor with multiple sclerosis, enrolled in a pregnancy study. This sample comprised CD8+ T cells from peripheral blood mononuclear cells, obtained before pregnancy. The V and J genes are TRBV4-1 and TRBJ2-1; 12 nucleotides align to TRBD2. CDR3 DNA: TGCGCCAGCAGCCATAGACTAGCGGGAGCATACAATGAGCAGTTCTTC. This gives the protein CASSHRLAGAYNEQFF.